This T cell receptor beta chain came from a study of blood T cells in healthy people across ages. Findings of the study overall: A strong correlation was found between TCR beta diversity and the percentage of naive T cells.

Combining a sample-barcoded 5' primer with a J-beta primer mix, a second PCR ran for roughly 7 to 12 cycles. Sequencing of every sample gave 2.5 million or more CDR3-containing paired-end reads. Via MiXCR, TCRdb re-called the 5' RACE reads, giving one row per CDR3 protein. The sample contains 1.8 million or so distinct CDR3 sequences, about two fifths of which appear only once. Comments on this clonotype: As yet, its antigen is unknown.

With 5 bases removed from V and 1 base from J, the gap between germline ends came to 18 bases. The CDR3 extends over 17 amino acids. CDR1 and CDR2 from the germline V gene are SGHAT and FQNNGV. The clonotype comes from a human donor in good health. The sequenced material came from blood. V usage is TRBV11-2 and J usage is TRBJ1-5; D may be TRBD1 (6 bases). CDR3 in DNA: TGTGCCAGCAGCGGTCCTAGGGGGGGTGGGAGCAATCAGCCCCAGCATTTT. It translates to CASSGPRGGGSNQPQHF. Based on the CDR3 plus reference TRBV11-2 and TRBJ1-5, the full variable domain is EAGVAQSPRYKIIEKRQSVAFWCNPISGHATLYWYQQILGQGPKLLIQFQNNGVVDDSQLPKDRFSAERLKGVDSTLKIQPAKLEDSAVYLCASSGPRGGGSNQPQHFGDGTRLSIL.